This T cell receptor (beta chain) was observed in a study of CD8 T cells in Susac syndrome. Regarding the study as a whole: That the number of individuals in its TCR sequencing and HLA analysis was relatively small was acknowledged by the study. The Susac syndrome CD4+ T cell repertoires displayed no clonal expansion.

cDNA came from approximately 0.5 to 1 ug RNA primed by random hexamers. An immunoSEQ multiplex PCR generated amplified TCR beta CDR3 products spanning 54 Vbeta and 13 Jbeta. Via MiXCR, TCRdb re-called the immunoSEQ multiplex PCR reads, giving one row per CDR3 protein. The sample lists approximately 190,000 distinct CDR3 sequences, nearly 97% occurring once. Trimming cost V 1 base and J 0 bases; bases outside gene matches: 16. This CDR3 comprises 21 residues. CDR1 SGDLS and CDR2 YYNGEE come from the germline V gene. As concerns this clonotype: Its specificity is unknown.

The rearrangement uses TRBV9 and TRBJ2-6; TRBD1 agrees at 7 bases. The sequencing sample was made of CD4+ T cells from PBMCs. The receptor was derived from a human donor with Susac syndrome. The chain's CDR3 is CASSVTRGPKLLSSGANVLTF. CDR3 DNA: TGTGCCAGCAGCGTAACGAGGGGGCCCAAACTATTGAGCTCTGGGGCCAACGTCCTGACTTTC.